The 28 T cell receptor beta chains below were found in one sample sequenced in a study of CD4 T cells in relation to SARS-CoV-2 and coronaviruses. Their antigens are not known. Assay used: immunoSEQ multiplex PCR; TCRdb lists only in-frame clones, some missing. The sample includes around 40,000 clones, over 75% of them seen just once. Sequencing used naive CD4+ T cells from PBMCs, cultured in vitro. As to subset: naive CD4+ T cells isolated by negative enrichment. These receptors were collected from an adult with COVID-19.

The CDR3 sequence is CASSYVLGVLLYEQYF. The CDR3 nucleotides read TGCGCCAGCAGCTATGTACTGGGGGTTTTACTCTACGAGCAGTACTTC. The chain has TRBV4-3 and TRBJ2-7; TRBD1 or TRBD2 may be the D gene (5 bases each). The CDR3 loop spans 16 amino acids. CDR1 is LGHNA, CDR2 YSLEER, per germline. V was cut by 5 bases and J by 3 bases, with 20 bases left in between.

This chain connects TRBV6-2 or TRBV6-3 to TRBJ1-1; D not resolved. V was cut by 6 bases and J by 4 bases, with 15 bases left in between. The CDR3 has 14 residues. Germline CDR1 and CDR2: MNHEY and SVGEGT. CDR3 nucleotide sequence: TGTGCCAGCAGCTGGACGGAGAGGAGCACTGAAGCTTTCTTT. Protein sequence: CASSWTERSTEAFF.

This clone was counted a single time. The rearrangement joins TRBV5-4 to TRBJ1-2; possibly TRBD1 for D (6 bases). The CDR3 is 17 amino acids. From germline, CDR1 is SGHNT and CDR2 YYREEE (reference sequence). Trimming took 2 bases from V and 5 from J, leaving 22 bases between them. The CDR3 spells CASSFSDSPSRTYGYTF. CDR3 DNA sequence: TGTGCCAGCAGCTTCTCGGACAGCCCCAGTCGGACATATGGCTACACCTTC.

The rearrangement links TRBV6-2 or TRBV6-3 to TRBJ1-6; D unresolved. This CDR3 has 13 residues. The V gene lost 1 base and the J gene lost 8 bases, with 6 bases spanning the gap. Germline-derived CDR1 and CDR2 are MNHEY and SVGEGT. This chain's CDR3 is CASSYWQYSPLHF. The CDR3 nucleotides read TGTGCCAGCAGTTACTGGCAGTATTCACCCCTCCACTTT.

This chain links TRBV18 with TRBJ2-7, with TRBD2 matching over 8 bases. This CDR3 is built from 16 residues. Looked up from germline, CDR1 is KGHSH and CDR2 is LQKENI. The V gene end was trimmed by 3 bases and the J gene end by 4 bases; junction bases not matched to a gene: 11. CDR3 bases: TGTGCCAGCTCACCCCCCGTCGGTAGCGGGATATACGAGCAGTACTTC. Translating gives CASSPPVGSGIYEQYF.

The gene calls are TRBV28 and TRBJ2-1; 10 bases are a match to TRBD2. Germline CDR1 and CDR2: MDHEN and SYDVKM. CDR3 length: 17 residues. V lost 7 bases and J lost 2; bases outside the gene matches: 11. The CDR3, as DNA: TGTGCCAGCAACGCACCTAGCGGGAGAGCAGCCTACAATGAGCAGTTCTTC. It translates to CASNAPSGRAAYNEQFF.

The chain combines TRBV19 with TRBJ2-3, with D uncertain. The CDR3 spans 12 residues. CDR1 and CDR2 (germline): LNHDA, SQIVND (reference sequence). V shed 0 bases and J shed 5 bases, with 3 bases lying between them. CDR3 sequence: CASSIDVDTQYF. As DNA, the CDR3 is TGTGCCAGTAGTATAGATGTAGATACGCAGTATTTT.

This clone was counted a few times. CDR3 loop: CASSPGREWKITDTQYF. The CDR3 DNA sequence: TGTGCCAGCTCACCGGGGCGGGAGTGGAAGATCACAGATACGCAGTATTTT. This chain links TRBV18 with TRBJ2-3; 7 positions match TRBD2. This CDR3 is built from 17 residues. V was clipped by 3 bases and J by 2 bases; unmatched bases: 11. Germline V CDR1 and CDR2: KGHSH, LQKENI.

V is TRBV4-1 and J is TRBJ1-6; no reliable D call. V was clipped by 8 bases and J by 1 base, with 12 bases between them. CDR1 MGHRA and CDR2 YSYEKL come from the germline V gene. The CDR3 has 15 residues. This chain's CDR3 is CASGTSMSYNSPLHF. DNA of the CDR3: TGCGCCAGCGGAACGAGTATGTCCTATAATTCACCCCTCCACTTT.

J is TRBJ2-7 and V is TRBV11-1; tentatively, D is TRBD2 (6 bases). Trimming removed 5 bases from V and 7 bases from J, with 21 bases in between. CDR3 size: 15 residues. The germline V gene has CDR1 SGHAT and CDR2 FQDESV (reference sequence). The DNA of the CDR3 is TGTGCCAGCAGCACCCGAGGCGGGATCCTGAGGGAGCAGTACTTC. Amino acid sequence: CASSTRGGILREQYF.

This clone turned up a few times. This chain uses TRBV10-1 with TRBJ2-1, with D perhaps TRBD2 (6 bases). The CDR3 is made up of 16 amino acids. Per the germline V gene, CDR1 is WNHNN and CDR2 is SYGVQD (reference sequence). Trimming stripped 1 base from V and 0 bases from J, with 10 bases between. CDR3 DNA sequence: TGCGCCAGCAGTGAGTTCCCCGGGAGCTCCTACAATGAGCAGTTCTTC. Translation: CASSEFPGSSYNEQFF.

This clone has a handful of counts. The chain recombines TRBV20-1 with TRBJ2-3; unclear D gene. Looked up from germline, CDR1 is DFQATT and CDR2 is SNEGSKA (reference sequence). This CDR3 contains 10 residues. The CDR3 protein is CGPRKDTQYF. In nucleotides, the CDR3 is TGCGGACCGCGGAAAGATACGCAGTATTTT.

The chain recombines TRBV18 with TRBJ2-7; the D is unclear. CDR3 size: 15 residues. CDR1 and CDR2 (germline): KGHSH, LQKENI. V was trimmed by 0 bases and J by 0 bases, leaving 9 bases between them. Written as DNA, the CDR3 is TGTGCCAGCTCACCACCCACCGGCTTCTCCTACGAGCAGTACTTC. It is translated as CASSPPTGFSYEQYF.

In this sample, this clone turned up once. The J gene is TRBJ2-7, the V gene TRBV7-2; D remains ambiguous. Germline loops: CDR1 SGHTA, CDR2 FQGNSA. V was cut by 4 bases and J by 2 bases, with 3 bases left in between. The CDR3 covers 11 residues. CDR3 bases: TGTGCCAGCAGCTCCGCCTACGAGCAGTACTTC. Its translation: CASSSAYEQYF.

This sequence joins TRBV11-2 and TRBJ2-1; D unresolved. The germline V gene encodes CDR1 SGHAT and CDR2 FQNNGV. The CDR3 contains 15 residues. The V gene lost 5 bases and the J gene lost 2 bases, with 13 bases spanning the gap. The chain's CDR3 is CASSRIRRPYNEQFF. The CDR3 coding sequence is TGTGCCAGCAGCAGGATCCGCAGACCCTACAATGAGCAGTTCTTC.

The rearrangement joins TRBV30 to TRBJ2-7; D remains ambiguous. V lost 1 base to trimming and J lost 3 bases, with 10 bases between them. CDR1 GTSNPN and CDR2 SVGIG come from the germline V gene (reference sequence). The length of the CDR3 is 13 residues. The CDR3 reads CAWSDDGYYEQYF. The CDR3 DNA follows: TGTGCCTGGAGTGATGACGGTTACTACGAGCAGTACTTC.

The rearrangement links TRBV19 to TRBJ2-7, with 11 bases aligning to TRBD2. The CDR3 has 15 amino acids. Germline values: CDR1 LNHDA, CDR2 SQIVND (reference sequence). Unmatched junction bases numbered 11, after V lost 6 bases and J lost 7 bases. The CDR3 coding sequence is TGTGCCAGTAGGGCGGCGACTAGCGGGGCTCCGGAGCAGTACTTC. Translating it yields CASRAATSGAPEQYF. Based on the CDR3 plus reference TRBV19 and TRBJ2-7, the full variable domain is DGGITQSPKYLFRKEGQNVTLSCEQNLNHDAMYWYRQDPGQGLRLIYYSQIVNDFQKGDIAEGYSVSREKKESFPLTVTSAQKNPTAFYLCASRAATSGAPEQYFGPGTRLTVT.

V gene TRBV25-1 combines with J gene TRBJ1-6; 7 nucleotides match TRBD1. This CDR3 contains 13 residues. Per germline, CDR1 MGHDK and CDR2 SYGVNS. V lost 3 bases, J lost 10 bases, and 3 bases stayed unmatched. DNA for the CDR3: TGTGCCAGCAGTGACAGGGGGGGCTCACCCCTCCACTTT. Translation: CASSDRGGSPLHF.

The chain links TRBV12-3 or TRBV12-4 to TRBJ2-7, with D tentatively TRBD2 (5 bases). The CDR3 loop spans 13 amino acids. V was pared by 3 bases and J by 5 bases, with 11 bases between. CDR3 bases: TGTGCCAGCAGTTTCTATCCCGGGGACGAGCAGTACTTC. It specifies CASSFYPGDEQYF.

The chain links TRBV5-1 to TRBJ2-1; D gene unclear. The germline gives CDR1 SGHRS, CDR2 YFSETQ. Deletions cut 0 bases from V and 7 bases from J, with 8 bases between. The CDR3 runs 13 residues. The CDR3 region has the DNA TGCGCCAGCAGCTTGGGAGTAAGTAATGAGCAGTTCTTC. This sequence encodes CASSLGVSNEQFF.

This chain connects TRBV20-1 to TRBJ2-5; D uncertain. The CDR3 is 10 amino acids. Between the trimmed V and J ends, which lost 6 bases and 7 bases, there was a span of 9 bases. Germline loops: CDR1 DFQATT, CDR2 SNEGSKA (reference sequence). CDR3 residues: CSASKGTQYF. The CDR3, as DNA: TGCAGTGCGAGTAAGGGGACCCAGTACTTC.

The V call is TRBV10-3, the J call TRBJ2-5; 7 nucleotides match TRBD1. This CDR3 region has 15 residues. Germline loops: CDR1 ENHRY, CDR2 SYGVKD. V gave up 3 bases and J gave up 5 bases; unmatched junction bases: 9. The CDR3 loop is CAISEEQGWGETQYF. In DNA, the CDR3 is TGTGCCATCAGTGAAGAACAGGGGTGGGGGGAGACCCAGTACTTC.

The CDR3 loop is CAISGGQGDTEAFF. CDR3 in DNA: TGTGCCATCAGTGGGGGACAGGGTGACACTGAAGCTTTCTTT. The rearrangement links TRBV10-3 to TRBJ1-1, with 9 bases identical to TRBD1. Germline-derived CDR1 and CDR2 are ENHRY and SYGVKD. This CDR3 comprises 14 residues. Germline trimming cut 4 bases from V and 3 bases from J; bases unmatched to any gene: 3.

CDR3 nucleotide sequence: TGTGCCAGCAAATTCACAGGGGGCGGTCAGCCCCAGCATTTT. Amino acids: CASKFTGGGQPQHF. This chain uses TRBV6-5 with TRBJ1-5; 9 positions match TRBD1. CDR1 and CDR2 from the germline V gene are MNHEY and SVGAGI. The CDR3 spans 14 residues. J lost 6 bases, V lost 7 bases, and 7 bases had no gene match.

This clone was counted a single time. The V call is TRBV6-5, the J call TRBJ1-6, with 12 bases that match TRBD1. The J segment lost 16 bases and the V segment lost 5 bases, leaving 9 bases of the junction unmatched. The CDR3 loop spans 14 amino acids. Looked up from germline, CDR1 is MNHEY and CDR2 is SVGAGI. This CDR3 is CASSPRGQGAILHF. The CDR3, as DNA: TGTGCCAGCAGTCCGAGGGGACAGGGGGCTATTCTCCACTTT.

This rearrangement joins TRBV27 to TRBJ2-3; 8 bases are a match to TRBD2. The V segment lost 4 bases and the J segment 5 bases; nucleotides outside the gene matches: 11. This CDR3 region has 16 residues. Germline values: CDR1 MNHEY, CDR2 SMNVEV (reference sequence). CDR3 in DNA: TGTGCCAGCAGTTACGGCGGGACTAGGACCAGAGATACGCAGTATTTT. Translating it yields CASSYGGTRTRDTQYF.

The sample holds a few counts of this clone. The rearrangement uses TRBV28 and TRBJ2-6; D is perhaps TRBD1 or TRBD2 (6 bases each). Germline loops: CDR1 MDHEN, CDR2 SYDVKM. The V and J ends lost 4 bases and 2 bases respectively, with 21 bases between them. The CDR3 covers 19 residues. CDR3 sequence reads: CASSSPGGRIKAGANVLTF. As DNA, the CDR3 is TGTGCCAGCAGTTCCCCCGGGGGCAGGATAAAAGCTGGGGCCAACGTCCTGACTTTC.

The gene calls are TRBV28 and TRBJ1-6; 10 bases are a match to TRBD1. CDR1 is MDHEN, CDR2 SYDVKM, per germline. The J segment lost 10 bases and the V segment lost 5 bases, leaving 2 bases of the junction unmatched. The CDR3 runs 13 residues. This chain's CDR3 is CASSLDRGSPLHF. The CDR3, as DNA: TGTGCCAGCAGTCTGGACAGGGGGTCACCCCTCCACTTT.